The 17 T cell receptor beta chains presented below share a single source sample, sequenced in a study of blood T cell repertoires in COVID-19. The assay was immunoSEQ multiplex PCR, and TCRdb's table has in-frame clones only and misses some. The data hold under 200,000 clones, with around nine tenths observed a single time. The sequenced material came from peripheral blood. The receptors were gathered from a man in his fifties or sixties with COVID-19, enrolled during active disease.

The chain carries TRBV7-2 and TRBJ2-7, with 7 bases matching TRBD2. After removal of 1 base from V and 0 bases from J, the junction contained 9 bases not matched to a gene. Germline CDR1 reads SGHTA; CDR2 reads FQGNSA. This CDR3 spans 17 amino acids. CDR3 nucleotides: TGTGCCAGCAGCTTAGAGTTTATCGGGAGGATCTCCTACGAGCAGTACTTC. Translating gives CASSLEFIGRISYEQYF. The variable domain in full, with the rest retrieved from reference TRBV7-2 and TRBJ2-7, is GAGVSQSPSNKVTEKGKDVELRCDPISGHTALYWYRQSLGQGLEFLIYFQGNSAPDKSGLPSDRFSAERTGGSVSTLTIQRTQQEDSAVYLCASSLEFIGRISYEQYFGPGTRLTVT.

J is TRBJ2-5 and V is TRBV5-1; 8 positions match TRBD1. Germline CDR1 reads SGHRS; CDR2 reads YFSETQ. Trimming cost V 4 bases and J 8 bases; bases outside gene matches: 10. The CDR3 sequence is 14 residues long. This CDR3 is CASSTETGGSTQYF. As DNA, the CDR3 is TGCGCCAGCAGCACCGAAACAGGGGGGAGTACCCAGTACTTC.

The chain is built from TRBV13 and TRBJ2-7; 13 bases are shared with TRBD2. CDR1 and CDR2 (germline): PRHDT, FYEKMQ (reference sequence). This CDR3 contains 17 residues. V lost 5 bases, J lost 0 bases, and 7 bases stayed unmatched. The chain's CDR3 is CASSRGLAGARSYEQYF. The CDR3 DNA reads as TGTGCCAGCAGCCGAGGACTAGCGGGAGCGCGCTCCTACGAGCAGTACTTC.

The chain links TRBV1 to TRBJ2-3; whether TRBD2, the table's D call, matches the DNA was not checked. TRBV1 is annotated as a pseudogene. CDR3 length: 17 amino acids. CDR3: CTSSQDGRGTGADTQYF. Here the CDR3 DNA reads TGCACCAGCAGCCAAGATGGACGGGGGACGGGCGCAGATACGCAGTATTTT.

J is TRBJ2-7 and V is TRBV11-2; 13 nucleotides agree with TRBD2. Germline V gene lookup returns CDR1 SGHAT and CDR2 FQNNGV. The CDR3 loop spans 16 amino acids. With 4 bases clipped from V and 7 bases from J, the junction kept 10 bases outside the gene matches. The CDR3 DNA reads as TGTGCCAGCAGCTCATCAGGACTAGCGGGGGACCGAGAGCAGTACTTC. Its translation: CASSSSGLAGDREQYF. Combining the CDR3 with reference TRBV11-2 and TRBJ2-7 gives the whole variable domain EAGVAQSPRYKIIEKRQSVAFWCNPISGHATLYWYQQILGQGPKLLIQFQNNGVVDDSQLPKDRFSAERLKGVDSTLKIQPAKLEDSAVYLCASSSSGLAGDREQYFGPGTRLTVT.

J is TRBJ1-2 and V is TRBV7-2; tentatively, D is TRBD1 (6 bases). The CDR3 has 15 amino acids. Looked up from germline, CDR1 is SGHTA and CDR2 is FQGNSA. V was cut by 4 bases and J by 2 bases, with 14 bases left in between. CDR3 sequence: CASSSWTVTNYGYTF. Here the CDR3 DNA reads TGTGCCAGCAGCTCCTGGACAGTCACGAACTATGGCTACACCTTC.

The chain links TRBV7-9 to TRBJ2-1; D remains ambiguous. This CDR3 contains 14 residues. Germline V gene sequence: CDR1 SEHNR, CDR2 FQNEAQ (reference sequence). Deletions cut 4 bases from V and 0 bases from J, with 7 bases between. The CDR3 protein is CASSYSSSYNEQFF. The CDR3 DNA is TGTGCCAGCAGCTATAGCAGCTCCTACAATGAGCAGTTCTTC. Drawing the rest from reference TRBV7-9 and TRBJ2-1, the complete variable domain is DTGVSQNPRHKITKRGQNVTFRCDPISEHNRLYWYRQTLGQGPEFLTYFQNEAQLEKSRLLSDRFSAERPKGSFSTLEIQRTEQGDSAMYLCASSYSSSYNEQFFGPGTRLTVL.

On this clone itself: This specimen includes other DNA sequences encoding the same CDR3. The chain is built from TRBV18 and TRBJ1-5, with D unresolved. Germline V gene data show CDR1 as KGHSH and CDR2 as LQKENI. The germline V and J ends were trimmed by 2 bases and 4 bases, with 6 bases remaining between them. The CDR3 spans 13 residues. The CDR3 loop reads CASSPSSNQPQHF. CDR3 DNA: TGTGCCAGCTCACCATCATCAAATCAGCCCCAGCATTTT.

The chain combines TRBV6-5 with TRBJ2-2, with D tentatively TRBD1 (5 bases). The CDR3 covers 15 residues. Germline V gene data show CDR1 as MNHEY and CDR2 as SVGAGI. V lost 6 bases to trimming and J lost 3 bases, with 14 bases between them. Here the CDR3 reads CASSRYDRYTGELFF. In DNA form, the CDR3 reads TGTGCCAGCAGCCGATACGACAGATACACCGGGGAGCTGTTTTTT.

The chain recombines TRBV3-1 (or the pseudogene TRBV3-2) with TRBJ1-6; no clear D gene. From germline, CDR1 is LGHDT and CDR2 YNNKEL (reference sequence). This CDR3 has 12 amino acids. The V and J ends lost 3 bases and 10 bases respectively, with 7 bases between them. The CDR3 nucleotides read TGTGCCAGCAGCCAGGAGCGCTCACCCCTCCACTTT. Translating gives CASSQERSPLHF.

The chain links TRBV7-9 to TRBJ2-1; TRBD2 might be the D (6 bases). Trimming took 5 bases from V and 9 from J, leaving 26 bases between them. The CDR3 has 17 amino acids. Germline-derived CDR1 and CDR2 are SEHNR and FQNEAQ (reference sequence). The CDR3 loop is CASSVGIGGATGIEQFF. DNA for the CDR3: TGTGCCAGCAGCGTAGGGATCGGGGGAGCCACAGGTATTGAGCAGTTCTTC.

J is TRBJ2-1 and V is TRBV21-1; TRBD2 is taken as the D call from the table, unchecked against the DNA. TRBV21-1 is a recognized pseudogene. The CDR3 spans 14 residues. The DNA for the CDR3 is TGTGCCAGCAGACCGTTCCAACTGTACAATGAGCAGTTCTTC. It is translated as CASRPFQLYNEQFF.

This clone was observed a single time. The chain uses TRBV18 and TRBJ2-2; maybe TRBD1 (6 bases). The CDR3 length is 15 residues. V was clipped by 2 bases and J by 0 bases, with 7 bases between them. Germline V gene lookup returns CDR1 KGHSH and CDR2 LQKENI. CDR3 DNA: TGTGCCAGCTCACCAACAGGGCCGAACACCGGGGAGCTGTTTTTT. As protein: CASSPTGPNTGELFF.

The chain recombines TRBV6-2 or TRBV6-3 with TRBJ1-5; tentatively, D is TRBD1 (5 bases). The CDR3 has 16 amino acids. Germline V gives CDR1 MNHEY, CDR2 SVGEGT. V shed 3 bases and J shed 5 bases, with 17 bases lying between them. CDR3 residues: CASSYGLEGVHQPQHF. CDR3 in DNA: TGTGCCAGCAGTTATGGGTTGGAAGGGGTCCATCAGCCCCAGCATTTT.

This clone has just a few counts. The V and J genes are TRBV19 and TRBJ1-2; tentative D call: TRBD1 (5 bases). The CDR3 totals 16 residues. CDR1 is LNHDA, CDR2 SQIVND, per germline (reference sequence). V lost 0 bases, J lost 5 bases, and 16 bases lay in between. The CDR3 coding sequence is TGTGCCAGTAGTATAGAGGTGGGGCGGTCGGGTTATGGCTACACCTTC. This gives the protein CASSIEVGRSGYGYTF.

The rearrangement links TRBV6-2 or TRBV6-3 to TRBJ1-2; TRBD1 agrees at 8 bases. The CDR3 extends over 14 amino acids. Germline V CDR1 and CDR2: MNHEY, SVGEGT. Trimming removed 0 bases from V and 5 bases from J; junction bases left unmatched: 2. The CDR3 here is CASSYSTGEYGYTF. The CDR3 bases are TGTGCCAGCAGTTACTCGACAGGGGAGTATGGCTACACCTTC.

The chain recombines TRBV9 with TRBJ1-5; possibly TRBD1 for D (6 bases). The CDR3 is 14 amino acids. Germline V gene lookup returns CDR1 SGDLS and CDR2 YYNGEE. Trimming shortened V by 3 bases and J by 7 bases, and 14 bases separated the two germline ends. The CDR3 DNA is TGTGCCAGCAGCGCCAAACAGGGAAGCCAGCCCCAGCATTTT. Translating it yields CASSAKQGSQPQHF.